The rows below give T cell receptor beta chains drawn from one sample of a study of shared clonotypes between healthy human individuals. Data came from immunoSEQ multiplex PCR; TCRdb stores just in-frame clones and leaves some out. The data show under 2,000,000 clones, about 95% seen once. Material for sequencing was naive CD8+ T cells sorted from blood. The receptors originated from a young man in good health. The CDR3 runs from the conserved cysteine through the conserved F or W. A D gene is named only where the DNA matches it firmly. A row's size may be missing; if present it is once, few, many or a size class.

CDR3 protein | CDR3 DNA | clone size | J gene | D gene | V gene
CASSHGTGLSYEQYF | TGCGCCAGCAGCCACGGGACAGGGCTGAGCTACGAGCAGTACTTC | - | TRBJ2-7 | TRBD1 | TRBV4-1
CASRGDGGLETQYF | TGCGCCAGCAGGGGGGACGGGGGGCTGGAGACCCAGTACTTC | once | TRBJ2-5 | - | TRBV10-2
CASSQDSSGNTIYF | TGCGCCAGCAGCCAAGACAGCTCTGGAAACACCATATATTTT | - | TRBJ1-3 | - | TRBV4-1
CAWSVLSYEQYF | TGTGCCTGGAGTGTCCTCTCCTACGAGCAGTACTTC | - | TRBJ2-7 | - | TRBV30
CASSLLGGPADTQYF | TGTGCCAGCAGTTTATTGGGGGGCCCGGCGGATACGCAGTATTTT | - | TRBJ2-3 | - | TRBV28
CASSQETAVTFYEQYF | TGCGCCAGCAGCCAAGAAACGGCAGTAACGTTCTACGAGCAGTACTTC | - | TRBJ2-7 | - | TRBV4-1
CASSVGQEDYEQYF | TGTGCCAGCAGTGTAGGACAGGAGGACTACGAGCAGTACTTC | - | TRBJ2-7 | TRBD1 | TRBV27
CAWESPGQTNTGELFF | TGTGCCTGGGAGTCCCCTGGGCAGACGAACACCGGGGAGCTGTTTTTT | - | TRBJ2-2 | - | TRBV30
CASSEGLAGPSGTQYF | TGTGCCAGCAGTGAGGGACTAGCGGGGCCCTCGGGTACGCAGTATTTT | - | TRBJ2-3 | TRBD2 | TRBV2
CASSQDTGTGSFYEQYF | TGCGCCAGCAGCCAAGATACAGGGACAGGGTCTTTCTACGAGCAGTACTTC | once | TRBJ2-7 | TRBD1 | TRBV4-3